A single sample gave rise to the 19 T cell receptor beta chains below, sequenced in a study of blood T cell repertoires in COVID-19. Only in-frame clones appear in the TCRdb table, and some are missing; sequencing was by immunoSEQ multiplex PCR. Of about 110,000 clones listed, around 64% were seen once; the top ten hold roughly 0.86%. Sequencing was performed on peripheral blood. Every receptor here comes from a human donor with acute or convalescent COVID-19. The donor label of this sample is uncertain.

This clone was counted a few times. The rearrangement uses TRBV28 and TRBJ1-2, with D possibly being TRBD1 (6 bases). V lost 6 bases to trimming and J lost 2 bases, with 16 bases between them. The CDR3 spans 15 residues. Germline V gene sequence: CDR1 MDHEN, CDR2 SYDVKM. CDR3 sequence: CASRSGGGRNYGYTF. The CDR3 DNA is TGTGCCAGCAGGAGCGGGGGGGGCCGCAACTATGGCTACACCTTC.

The rearrangement uses TRBV18 and TRBJ2-1; TRBD2 might be the D (6 bases). Trimming left V 3 bases short and J 4 bases short, with 16 bases between. Germline V gene lookup returns CDR1 KGHSH and CDR2 LQKENI. The CDR3 covers 16 residues. This chain's CDR3 is CASSPDLAPGYNEQFF. The DNA of the CDR3 is TGTGCCAGCTCACCCGATCTAGCGCCTGGATACAATGAGCAGTTCTTC. The complete variable domain, with remaining parts taken from reference TRBV18 and TRBJ2-1, reads NAGVMQNPRHLVRRRGQEARLRCSPMKGHSHVYWYRQLPEEGLKFMVYLQKENIIDESGMPKERFSAEFPKEGPSILRIQQVVRGDSAAYFCASSPDLAPGYNEQFFGPGTRLTVL.

The sample holds a few counts of this clone. The chain carries TRBV2 and TRBJ2-1; 12 bases are a match to TRBD2. The CDR3 consists of 15 residues. The germline V gene has CDR1 SNHLY and CDR2 FYNNEI. The J segment lost 8 bases and the V segment lost 2 bases, leaving 4 bases of the junction unmatched. This CDR3 is CASSERLAGVHEQFF. In DNA, the CDR3 is TGTGCCAGCAGTGAACGACTAGCGGGGGTCCATGAGCAGTTCTTC.

The rearrangement uses TRBV3-1 (or the pseudogene TRBV3-2) and TRBJ2-2; D uncertain. From germline, CDR1 is LGHDT and CDR2 YNNKEL (reference sequence). This CDR3 spans 14 amino acids. Between the trimmed V and J ends, which lost 2 bases and 6 bases, there was a span of 10 bases. Here the CDR3 reads CASSQLLAAGELFF. CDR3 bases: TGTGCCAGCAGCCAACTCCTGGCAGCCGGGGAGCTGTTTTTT.

As regards this clone: The same CDR3 can be traced to other DNA sequences in this sample. The chain uses TRBV18 and TRBJ1-1, with a possible D match to TRBD1 (6 bases). CDR1 and CDR2 from the germline V gene are KGHSH and LQKENI. With 5 bases removed from V and 2 bases from J, the gap between germline ends came to 9 bases. The CDR3 has 13 residues. This CDR3 reads CASSGTPNTEAFF. DNA for the CDR3: TGTGCCAGCTCAGGGACACCCAACACTGAAGCTTTCTTT.

J is TRBJ1-1 and V is TRBV5-1; 10 bases align to TRBD1. The CDR3 loop spans 17 amino acids. Germline CDR1 is SGHRS and CDR2 is YFSETQ. The V gene end was trimmed by 2 bases and the J gene end by 2 bases; junction bases not matched to a gene: 9. CDR3 protein: CASSLLVGQGINTEAFF. Written as DNA, the CDR3 is TGCGCCAGCAGCTTACTGGTGGGACAGGGGATCAACACTGAAGCTTTCTTT.

V and J are TRBV6-6 and TRBJ2-6; 10 bases are a match to TRBD1. V gave up 3 bases and J gave up 9 bases; unmatched junction bases: 2. CDR1 and CDR2 (germline): MNHNY, SVGAGI (reference sequence). This CDR3 spans 14 amino acids. As DNA, the CDR3 is TGTGCCAGCAGTTATGACAGGGGGCTCAACGTCCTGACTTTC. Protein product: CASSYDRGLNVLTF.

This clone was observed at least ten times. The chain links TRBV3-1 (or the pseudogene TRBV3-2) to TRBJ2-1; the D is unclear. From germline, CDR1 is LGHDT and CDR2 YNNKEL (reference sequence). V gave up 5 bases and J gave up 7 bases, with 9 bases separating them. The CDR3 is 12 residues long. The CDR3 nucleotides read TGTGCCAGCAGCGTCACTAATAATGAGCAGTTCTTC. As protein: CASSVTNNEQFF.

This rearrangement joins TRBV5-1 to TRBJ2-5; 12 bases are shared with TRBD1. Losses at the gene ends were 4 bases for V and 5 bases for J; bases not matched to a gene: 6. CDR3 size: 15 residues. CDR1 is SGHRS and CDR2 is YFSETQ in the germline V gene. The CDR3 sequence is CASSRGQGAVETQYF. CDR3 bases: TGCGCCAGCAGCCGGGGACAGGGGGCGGTGGAGACCCAGTACTTC.

The chain links TRBV27 to TRBJ2-7, with D maybe TRBD2 (6 bases). Germline CDR1 and CDR2: MNHEY and SMNVEV (reference sequence). This CDR3 has 15 amino acids. V gave up 2 bases and J gave up 6 bases, with 17 bases separating them. The CDR3 loop reads CASSLKGGSPLEQYF. The DNA of the CDR3 is TGTGCCAGCAGTTTAAAAGGAGGGTCCCCTCTCGAGCAGTACTTC.

The chain has TRBV12-5 and TRBJ1-1; no clear D. This CDR3 spans 16 amino acids. Germline assignment: CDR1 LGHNT and CDR2 FRNRAP. Trimming took off 0 bases at V and 1 base at J, with 12 bases between the two ends. Here the CDR3 DNA reads TGTGCTAGTGGTTTGGTCCTCGGGTTCAAGAACACTGAAGCTTTCTTT. Protein sequence: CASGLVLGFKNTEAFF.

The chain combines TRBV14 with TRBJ2-7, with 7 nucleotides matching TRBD1. The V and J ends lost 1 base and 3 bases, in that order; junction bases with no gene match: 12. The germline CDR1 and CDR2 sequences are SGHDN and FVKESK. The CDR3 sequence is 17 residues long. The CDR3 region has the DNA TGTGCCAGCAGCCAAGTCCGGACAGGTCGAAGAATCTACGAGCAGTACTTC. This encodes CASSQVRTGRRIYEQYF.

This sequence joins TRBV4-1 and TRBJ1-4, with 7 bases that match TRBD1. This CDR3 spans 17 amino acids. CDR1 MGHRA and CDR2 YSYEKL come from the germline V gene. With V trimmed by 0 bases and J by 4 bases, 8 bases remained unmatched. The CDR3 is CASSQEFGAGGNEKLFF. The CDR3 nucleotides read TGCGCCAGCAGCCAAGAGTTCGGGGCAGGGGGTAATGAAAAACTGTTTTTT.

This chain joins TRBV11-3 and TRBJ2-3; TRBD2 agrees at 12 bases. This CDR3 spans 18 amino acids. Per germline, CDR1 SGHNT and CDR2 YENEEA. Unmatched junction bases numbered 9, after V lost 5 bases and J lost 0 bases. The CDR3 reads CASSLTSGGRYSTDTQYF. The CDR3 DNA is TGTGCCAGCAGCCTAACTAGCGGGGGGCGTTATAGCACAGATACGCAGTATTTT.

This clone was observed once. Written as DNA, the CDR3 is TGTGCCAGCAGCGCCGGGATCGATAGCTATGGCTACACCTTC. It specifies CASSAGIDSYGYTF. The chain carries TRBV9 and TRBJ1-2, with D hard to call. V gave up 3 bases and J gave up 4 bases, with 13 bases separating them. In germline, CDR1 is SGDLS, CDR2 YYNGEE. The CDR3 loop spans 14 amino acids.

CDR3 amino acids: CASSPRARGYATNEKLFF. DNA of the CDR3: TGTGCCAGCAGCCCCCGGGCCAGGGGATACGCAACTAATGAAAAACTGTTTTTT. J is TRBJ1-4 and V is TRBV7-8; maybe TRBD1 (6 bases). V shed 5 bases and J shed 0 bases, with 19 bases lying between them. CDR3 length: 18 residues. Germline values: CDR1 SGHVS, CDR2 FQNEAQ. Full variable domain (remainder filled in from reference TRBV7-8 and TRBJ1-4): GAGVSQSPRYKVAKRGQDVALRCDPISGHVSLFWYQQALGQGPEFLTYFQNEAQLDKSGLPSDRFFAERPEGSVSTLKIQRTQQEDSAVYLCASSPRARGYATNEKLFFGSGTQLSVL.

The V call is TRBV6-5, the J call TRBJ1-3; the D is unclear. Per the germline V gene, CDR1 is MNHEY and CDR2 is SVGAGI. CDR3 length: 16 residues. V was shortened by 0 bases and J by 2 bases, with 11 bases between the two germline ends. Here the CDR3 reads CASSYSNSGTGNTIYF. CDR3 DNA: TGTGCCAGCAGTTACTCAAACAGCGGGACTGGAAACACCATATATTTT.

The chain is built from TRBV12-3 or TRBV12-4 and TRBJ1-5, with unresolved D. This CDR3 spans 12 amino acids. With 5 bases removed from V and 4 bases from J, the gap between germline ends came to 6 bases. The CDR3 DNA sequence: TGTGCCAGCAGTCCTGAGAATCAGCCCCAGCATTTT. It encodes CASSPENQPQHF.

The chain links TRBV6-5 to TRBJ1-1; a possible D gene is TRBD1 (5 bases). V was cut by 0 bases and J by 3 bases, with 14 bases left in between. Germline V CDR1 and CDR2: MNHEY, SVGAGI. This CDR3 is built from 16 residues. CDR3 DNA sequence: TGTGCCAGCAGTTACTCCTGGAGGGGATCTGACACTGAAGCTTTCTTT. It yields the protein CASSYSWRGSDTEAFF.